The sequence of this TCR beta chain was determined in a study of cytomegalovirus exposure and HLA in healthy donors. General study results and limits: Among the CMV-associated chains, three were confirmed in vitro as specific for CMV antigens.

From germline, CDR1 is MGHRA and CDR2 YSYEKL. The CDR3 consists of 15 residues. The V segment lost 1 base and the J segment 6 bases; nucleotides outside the gene matches: 3. About this clone: Its specificity is not known.

Amplification used 60 Vbeta primers and 13 Jbeta primers. Measured with immunoSEQ multiplex PCR; TCRdb has only the in-frame clones, and not every one. Of fewer than 200,000 clones in the sample, around 83% were seen once. Unrecorded immune exposure was likely among donors, who were nominally healthy when sampled. This chain joins TRBV4-1 and TRBJ1-2, with 12 bases identical to TRBD1. This TCR came from a man aged 45-65 years in good health and CMV-seronegative. The sequencing input was PBMCs. Here the CDR3 reads CASSQAGTGGDGYTF. In DNA form, the CDR3 reads TGCGCCAGCAGCCAAGCCGGGACAGGGGGCGATGGCTACACCTTC.